Below, 5 T cell receptor beta chains from the same sample are listed, as sequenced in a study of radiotherapy plus CTLA-4 blockade in lung cancer. Repertoires were generated with immunoSEQ multiplex PCR, while TCRdb's copy carries only in-frame clones and drops some. The data contain about 97,000 clones, approximately 75% of them singletons. The specimen was peripheral blood, collected from a patient treated with radiotherapy plus ipilimumab. All receptors derive from a human donor with non-small cell lung cancer who had a partial response to radiotherapy plus ipilimumab. Some clones in this sample may be carry-over from other donors' samples.

The V gene is TRBV6-1, the J gene TRBJ2-7, with 8 nucleotides matching TRBD2. V lost 7 bases, J lost 2 bases, and 10 bases stayed unmatched. The CDR3 totals 15 residues. Germline V lookup: CDR1 MNHNS, CDR2 SASEGT. The chain's CDR3 is CASTLGGALTYEQYF. The CDR3 coding sequence is TGTGCCAGCACCCTCGGGGGGGCTCTCACCTACGAGCAGTACTTC.

The gene calls are TRBV7-9 and TRBJ2-7; D is perhaps TRBD2 (5 bases). V dropped 4 bases and J dropped 5 bases, with 18 bases sitting between them. Germline CDR1 reads SEHNR; CDR2 reads FQNEAQ (reference sequence). The CDR3 runs to 15 residues. The CDR3 here is CASSSQAGRGDEQYF. DNA of the CDR3: TGTGCCAGCAGCTCTCAGGCGGGCCGGGGAGACGAGCAGTACTTC.

This chain joins TRBV4-2 and TRBJ2-1, with 7 positions matching TRBD2. The V and J ends lost 4 bases and 5 bases, in that order; junction bases with no gene match: 11. The CDR3 totals 16 residues. Germline V CDR1 and CDR2: LGHNA, YNFKEQ. The CDR3 nucleotides are TGTGCCAGCAGCCCCGGCGGGTGGGAGGGCAACAATGAGCAGTTCTTC. As protein: CASSPGGWEGNNEQFF.

In nucleotides, the CDR3 is TGTGCCAGCAGCCGACTCCGGCCCGGCAGCACAGATACGCAGTATTTT. This translates into CASSRLRPGSTDTQYF. V and J are TRBV6-6 and TRBJ2-3, with D uncertain. The V end lost 6 bases, the J end lost 0 bases, and 16 bases lay between the germline ends. This CDR3 contains 16 residues. The germline CDR1 and CDR2 sequences are MNHNY and SVGAGI (reference sequence).

The chain combines TRBV19 with TRBJ1-2, with 7 bases aligning to TRBD1. In germline, CDR1 is LNHDA, CDR2 SQIVND (reference sequence). This CDR3 is built from 15 residues. With 7 bases clipped from V and 2 bases from J, the junction kept 10 bases outside the gene matches. In DNA, the CDR3 is TGTGCCAGTAAAAACGGACAGGCCTTGAACTATGGCTACACCTTC. This translates into CASKNGQALNYGYTF.